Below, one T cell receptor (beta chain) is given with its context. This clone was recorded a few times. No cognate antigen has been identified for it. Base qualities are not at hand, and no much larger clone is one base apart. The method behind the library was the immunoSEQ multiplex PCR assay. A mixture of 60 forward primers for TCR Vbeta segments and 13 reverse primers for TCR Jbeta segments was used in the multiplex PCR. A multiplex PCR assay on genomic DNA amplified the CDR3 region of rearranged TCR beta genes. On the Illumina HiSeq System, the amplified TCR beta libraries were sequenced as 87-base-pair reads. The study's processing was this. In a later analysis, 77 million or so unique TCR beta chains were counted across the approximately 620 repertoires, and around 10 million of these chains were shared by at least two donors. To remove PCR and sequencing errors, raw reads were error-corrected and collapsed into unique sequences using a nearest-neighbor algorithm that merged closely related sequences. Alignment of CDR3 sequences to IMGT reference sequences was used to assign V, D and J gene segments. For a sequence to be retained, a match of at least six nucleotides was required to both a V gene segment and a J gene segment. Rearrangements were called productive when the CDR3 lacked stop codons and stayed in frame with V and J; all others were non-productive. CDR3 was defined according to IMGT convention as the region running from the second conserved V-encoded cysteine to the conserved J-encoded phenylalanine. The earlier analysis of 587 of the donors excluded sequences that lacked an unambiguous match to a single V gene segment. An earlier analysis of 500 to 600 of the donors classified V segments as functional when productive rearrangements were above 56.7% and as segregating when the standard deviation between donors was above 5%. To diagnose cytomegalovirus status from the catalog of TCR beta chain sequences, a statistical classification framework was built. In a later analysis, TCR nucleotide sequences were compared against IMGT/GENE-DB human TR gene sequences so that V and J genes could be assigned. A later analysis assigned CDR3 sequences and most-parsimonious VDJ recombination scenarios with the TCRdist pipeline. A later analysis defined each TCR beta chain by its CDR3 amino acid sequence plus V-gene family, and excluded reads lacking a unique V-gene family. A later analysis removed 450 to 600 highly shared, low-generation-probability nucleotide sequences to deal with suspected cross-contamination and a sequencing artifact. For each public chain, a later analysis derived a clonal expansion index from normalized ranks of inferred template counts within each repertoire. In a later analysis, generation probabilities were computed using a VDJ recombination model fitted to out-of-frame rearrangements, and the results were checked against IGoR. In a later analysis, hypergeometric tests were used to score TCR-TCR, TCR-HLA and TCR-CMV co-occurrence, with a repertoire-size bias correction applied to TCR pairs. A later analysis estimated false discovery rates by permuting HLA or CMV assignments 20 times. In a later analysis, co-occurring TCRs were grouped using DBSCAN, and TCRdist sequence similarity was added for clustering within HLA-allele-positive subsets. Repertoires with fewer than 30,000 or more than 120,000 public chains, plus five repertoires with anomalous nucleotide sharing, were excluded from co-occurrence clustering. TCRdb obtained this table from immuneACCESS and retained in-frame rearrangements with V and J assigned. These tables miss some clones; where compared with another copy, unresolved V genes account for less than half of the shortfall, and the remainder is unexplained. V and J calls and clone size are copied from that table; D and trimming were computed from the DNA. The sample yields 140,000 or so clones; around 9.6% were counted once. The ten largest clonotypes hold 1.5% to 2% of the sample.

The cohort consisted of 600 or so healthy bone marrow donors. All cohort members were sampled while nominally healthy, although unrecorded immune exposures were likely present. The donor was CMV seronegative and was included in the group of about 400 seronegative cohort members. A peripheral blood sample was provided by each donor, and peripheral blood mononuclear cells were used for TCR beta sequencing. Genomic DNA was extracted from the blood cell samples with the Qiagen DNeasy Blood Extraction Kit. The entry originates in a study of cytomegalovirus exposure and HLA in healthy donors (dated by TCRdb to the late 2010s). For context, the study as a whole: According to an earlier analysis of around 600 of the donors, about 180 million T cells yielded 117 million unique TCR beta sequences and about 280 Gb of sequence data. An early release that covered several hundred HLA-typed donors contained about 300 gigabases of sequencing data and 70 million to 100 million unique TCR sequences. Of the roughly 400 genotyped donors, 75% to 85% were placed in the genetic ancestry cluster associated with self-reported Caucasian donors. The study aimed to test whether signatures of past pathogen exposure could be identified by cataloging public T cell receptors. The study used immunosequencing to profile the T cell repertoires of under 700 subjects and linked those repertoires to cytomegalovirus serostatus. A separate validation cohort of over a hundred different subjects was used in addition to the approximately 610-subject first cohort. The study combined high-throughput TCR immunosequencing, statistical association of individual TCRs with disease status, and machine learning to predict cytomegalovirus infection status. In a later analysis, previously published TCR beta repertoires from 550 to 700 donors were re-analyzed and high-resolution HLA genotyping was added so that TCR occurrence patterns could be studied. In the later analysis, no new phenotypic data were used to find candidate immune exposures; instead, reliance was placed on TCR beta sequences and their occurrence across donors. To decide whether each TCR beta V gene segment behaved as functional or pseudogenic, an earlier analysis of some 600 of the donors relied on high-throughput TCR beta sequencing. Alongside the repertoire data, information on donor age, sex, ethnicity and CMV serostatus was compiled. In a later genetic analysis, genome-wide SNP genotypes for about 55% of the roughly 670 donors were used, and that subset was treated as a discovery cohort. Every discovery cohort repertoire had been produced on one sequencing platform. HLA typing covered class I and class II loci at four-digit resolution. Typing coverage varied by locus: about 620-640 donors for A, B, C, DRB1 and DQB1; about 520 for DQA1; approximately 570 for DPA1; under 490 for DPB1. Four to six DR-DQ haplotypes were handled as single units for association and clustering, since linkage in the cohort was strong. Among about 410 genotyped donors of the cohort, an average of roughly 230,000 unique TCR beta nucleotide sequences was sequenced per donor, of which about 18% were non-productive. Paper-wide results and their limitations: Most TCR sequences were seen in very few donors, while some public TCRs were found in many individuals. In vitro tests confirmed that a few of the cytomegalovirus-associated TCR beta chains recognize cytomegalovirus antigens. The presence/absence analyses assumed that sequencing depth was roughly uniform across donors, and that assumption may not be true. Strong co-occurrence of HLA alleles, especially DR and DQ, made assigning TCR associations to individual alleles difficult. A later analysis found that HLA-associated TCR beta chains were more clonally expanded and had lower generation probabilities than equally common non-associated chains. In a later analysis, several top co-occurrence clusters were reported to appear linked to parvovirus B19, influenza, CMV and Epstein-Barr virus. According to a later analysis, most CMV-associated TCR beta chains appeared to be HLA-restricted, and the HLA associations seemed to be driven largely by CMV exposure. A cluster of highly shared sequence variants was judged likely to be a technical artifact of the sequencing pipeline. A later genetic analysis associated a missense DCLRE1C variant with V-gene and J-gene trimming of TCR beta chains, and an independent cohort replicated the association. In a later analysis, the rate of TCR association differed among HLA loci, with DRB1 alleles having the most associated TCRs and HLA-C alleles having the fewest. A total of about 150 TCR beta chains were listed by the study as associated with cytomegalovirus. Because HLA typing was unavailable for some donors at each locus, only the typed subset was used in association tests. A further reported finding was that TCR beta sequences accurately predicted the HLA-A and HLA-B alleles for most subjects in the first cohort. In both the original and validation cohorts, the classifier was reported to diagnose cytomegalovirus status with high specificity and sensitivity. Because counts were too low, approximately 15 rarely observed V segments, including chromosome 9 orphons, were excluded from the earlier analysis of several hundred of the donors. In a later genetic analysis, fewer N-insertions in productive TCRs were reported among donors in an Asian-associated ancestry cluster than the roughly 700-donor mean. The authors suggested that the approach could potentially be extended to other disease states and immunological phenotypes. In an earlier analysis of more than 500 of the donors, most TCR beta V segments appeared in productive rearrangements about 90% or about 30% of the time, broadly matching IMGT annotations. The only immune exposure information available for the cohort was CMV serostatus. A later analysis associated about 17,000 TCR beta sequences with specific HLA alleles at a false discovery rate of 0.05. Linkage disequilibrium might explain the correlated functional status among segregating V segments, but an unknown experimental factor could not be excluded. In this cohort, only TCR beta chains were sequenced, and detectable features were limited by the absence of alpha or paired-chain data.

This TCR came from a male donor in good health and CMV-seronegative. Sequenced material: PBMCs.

At the DNA level, the sequence is TGCAGCGTTGAAGAAGACTACGGAACAAACTATGGCTACACCTTC. This yields the protein CSVEEDYGTNYGYTF. This receptor chain uses TRBV29-1 and TRBJ1-2; the D gene identity is not certain. The cysteine opens and the phenylalanine closes a CDR3 of 15 amino acids. The DNA shown is the 45-base CDR3, in frame from base 1. V drops 0 bases and J drops 2 bases, leaving 13 bases in between. The germline V gene gives CDR1 as SQVTM and CDR2 as ANQGSEA. This CDR3, with the reference TRBV29-1 and TRBJ1-2 proteins standing in past its ends, gives the full variable domain SAVISQKPSRDICQRGTSLTIQCQVDSQVTMMFWYRQQPGQSLTLIATANQGSEATYESGFVIDKFPISRPNLTFSTLTVSNMSPEDSSIYLCSVEEDYGTNYGYTFGSGTRLTVV.